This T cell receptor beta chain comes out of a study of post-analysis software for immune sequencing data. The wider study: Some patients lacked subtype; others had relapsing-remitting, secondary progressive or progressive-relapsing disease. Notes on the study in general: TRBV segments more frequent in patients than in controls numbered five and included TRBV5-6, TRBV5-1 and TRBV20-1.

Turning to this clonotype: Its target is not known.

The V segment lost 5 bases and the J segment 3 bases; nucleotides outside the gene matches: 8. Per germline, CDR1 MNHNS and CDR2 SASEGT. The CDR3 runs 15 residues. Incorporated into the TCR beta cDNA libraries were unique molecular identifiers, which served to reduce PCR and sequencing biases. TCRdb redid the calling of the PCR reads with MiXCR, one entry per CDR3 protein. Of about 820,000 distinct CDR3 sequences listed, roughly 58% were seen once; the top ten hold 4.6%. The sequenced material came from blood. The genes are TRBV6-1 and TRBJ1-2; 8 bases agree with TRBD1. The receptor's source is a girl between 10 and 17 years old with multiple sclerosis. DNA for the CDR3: TGTGCCAGCAGTTCGGGGGCAGGGGGCGACTATGGCTACACCTTC. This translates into CASSSGAGGDYGYTF.